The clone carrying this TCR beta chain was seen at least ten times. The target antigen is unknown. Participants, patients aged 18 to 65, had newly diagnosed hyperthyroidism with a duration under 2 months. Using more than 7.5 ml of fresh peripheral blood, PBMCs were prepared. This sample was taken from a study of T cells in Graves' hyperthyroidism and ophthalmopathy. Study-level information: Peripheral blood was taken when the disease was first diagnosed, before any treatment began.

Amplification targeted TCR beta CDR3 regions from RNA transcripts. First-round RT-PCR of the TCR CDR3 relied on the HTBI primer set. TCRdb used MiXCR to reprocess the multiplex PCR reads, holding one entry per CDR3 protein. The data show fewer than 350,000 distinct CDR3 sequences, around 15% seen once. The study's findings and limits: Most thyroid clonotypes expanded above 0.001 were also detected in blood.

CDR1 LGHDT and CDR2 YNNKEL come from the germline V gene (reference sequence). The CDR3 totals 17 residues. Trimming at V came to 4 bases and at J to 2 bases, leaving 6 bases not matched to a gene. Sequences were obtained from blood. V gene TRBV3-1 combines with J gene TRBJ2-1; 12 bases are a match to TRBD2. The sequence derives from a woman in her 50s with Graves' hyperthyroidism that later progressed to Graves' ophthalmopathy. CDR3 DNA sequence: TGTGCCAGCAGCCTCCGACTAGCGGGAGCCCCCTACAATGAGCAGTTCTTC. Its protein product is CASSLRLAGAPYNEQFF.